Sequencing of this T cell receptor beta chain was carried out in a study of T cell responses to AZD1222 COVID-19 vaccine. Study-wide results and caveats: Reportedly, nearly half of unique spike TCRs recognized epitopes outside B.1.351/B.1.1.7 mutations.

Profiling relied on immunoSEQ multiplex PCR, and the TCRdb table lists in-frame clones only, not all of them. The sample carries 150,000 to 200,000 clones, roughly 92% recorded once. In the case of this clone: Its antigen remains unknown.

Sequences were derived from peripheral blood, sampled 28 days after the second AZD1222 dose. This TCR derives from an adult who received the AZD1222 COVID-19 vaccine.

Here the CDR3 reads CASSFQRTSPHEQFF. In DNA form, the CDR3 reads TGCGCCAGCAGCTTTCAGAGGACCAGCCCCCATGAGCAGTTCTTC. This chain connects TRBV5-1 to TRBJ2-1, with D uncertain. Germline-derived CDR1 and CDR2 are SGHRS and YFSETQ. V dropped 2 bases and J dropped 8 bases, with 17 bases sitting between them. This CDR3 has 15 residues.